Listed below are T cell receptor beta chains from one sample, sequenced in a study of T cell responses to AZD1222 COVID-19 vaccine. TCRdb's table, derived via immunoSEQ multiplex PCR, lists solely in-frame clones and lacks some. Among approximately 52,000 clones, around 90% were seen once, and the ten largest hold roughly 2.7%. Specimen: peripheral blood, collected 28 days after the second AZD1222 dose. The receptors were gathered from an adult who received the AZD1222 COVID-19 vaccine. The CDR3 runs from the conserved cysteine through the conserved F or W.

CASSLRGAGYNSPLHF | TRBJ1-6 | TRBV5-6
CASAQGDTGELFF | TRBJ2-2 | TRBV6-5
CSVGTGTRGDEQFF | TRBJ2-1 | TRBV29-1
CASSLAGTSGRQDTQYF | TRBJ2-3 | TRBV7-2
CASSPSGMNTEAFF | TRBJ1-1 | TRBV5-1
CASRQGNEKLFF | TRBJ1-4 | TRBV28
CASTLGGANYGYTF | TRBJ1-2 | TRBV28
CASQTSGSSYEQYF | TRBJ2-7 | TRBV2
CASSNPHQPQHF | TRBJ1-5 | TRBV21-1
CASSLTLGSGPWSSYNEQFF | TRBJ2-1 | TRBV7-3
CASKERTNTEAFF | TRBJ1-1 | TRBV10-1
CASSEWAAYEQYF | TRBJ2-7 | TRBV25-1